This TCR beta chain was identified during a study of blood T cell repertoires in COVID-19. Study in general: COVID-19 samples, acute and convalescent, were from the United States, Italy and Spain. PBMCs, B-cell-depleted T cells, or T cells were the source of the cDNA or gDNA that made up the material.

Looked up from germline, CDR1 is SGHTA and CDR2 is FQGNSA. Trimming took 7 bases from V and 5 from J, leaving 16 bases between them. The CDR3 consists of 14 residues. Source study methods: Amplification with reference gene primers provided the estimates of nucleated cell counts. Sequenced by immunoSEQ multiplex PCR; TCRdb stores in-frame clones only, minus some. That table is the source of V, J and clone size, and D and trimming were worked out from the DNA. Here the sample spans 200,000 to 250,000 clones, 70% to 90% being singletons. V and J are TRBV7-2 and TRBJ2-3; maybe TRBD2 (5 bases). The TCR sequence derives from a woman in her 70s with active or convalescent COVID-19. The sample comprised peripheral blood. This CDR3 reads CASTLGSEGDTQYF. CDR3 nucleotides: TGTGCCAGCACCTTGGGGTCCGAGGGAGATACGCAGTATTTT. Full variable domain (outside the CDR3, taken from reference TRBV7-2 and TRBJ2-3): GAGVSQSPSNKVTEKGKDVELRCDPISGHTALYWYRQSLGQGLEFLIYFQGNSAPDKSGLPSDRFSAERTGGSVSTLTIQRTQQEDSAVYLCASTLGSEGDTQYFGPGTRLTVL.